This T cell receptor beta chain is from a study of T cells in Graves' hyperthyroidism and ophthalmopathy. This CDR3 is 14 amino acids long. Germline values: CDR1 SEHNR, CDR2 FQNEAQ (reference sequence). RNA transcripts provided the source from which TCR beta CDR3 regions were amplified. Researchers ran a first-round RT-PCR on the TCR CDR3 using the HTBI primer set. TCRdb ran MiXCR on the multiplex PCR reads and lists one entry per CDR3 protein. The data hold some 270,000 distinct CDR3 sequences, with 10% to 15% observed a single time. This clonotype has just a few counts. At one end the junction does not follow the germline gene, possibly because of a read error. Any symptoms of ophthalmopathy came after the first hyperthyroidism diagnosis, from which the blood sample dates.

The sequenced material came from blood. The chain employs TRBV7-9 and TRBJ2-7; no firm D call. This receptor was identified in a young woman with Graves' hyperthyroidism that later progressed to Graves' ophthalmopathy. The CDR3 loop is CASSPRAKPYEQCF. For the CDR3, the DNA is TGTGCCAGCAGCCCACGGGCAAAACCCTACGAGCAGTGCTTC.